The sequence of this TCR beta chain was determined in a study of blood T cell repertoires in COVID-19. Overall study context: There were acute and convalescent COVID-19 samples, and they came from the United States, Italy and Spain.

Authors' methods: Estimates of nucleated cell counts were drawn from the amplification of reference gene primers. Profiled with immunoSEQ multiplex PCR; TCRdb holds only in-frame clones, not every one. Clone size and the V and J calls come from that table; the DNA yielded D and trimming. The sample yields 150,000 or so clones, roughly 85% seen once. The CDR3 contains 18 residues. Germline V gives CDR1 MDHEN, CDR2 SYDVKM. Trimming cost V 5 bases and J 3 bases; bases outside gene matches: 19. The V and J genes are TRBV28 and TRBJ2-7; 7 nucleotides line up with TRBD1. The sequenced material came from peripheral blood. The sequence derives from a human donor in a cohort sampled during active COVID-19. CDR3: CASSRTGATLLFHYEQYF. CDR3 in DNA: TGTGCCAGCAGTCGAACAGGGGCAACTTTACTATTTCACTACGAGCAGTACTTC. Supplemented by reference TRBV28 and TRBJ2-7, the full variable domain reads DVKVTQSSRYLVKRTGEKVFLECVQDMDHENMFWYRQDPGLGLRLIYFSYDVKMKEKGDIPEGYSVSREKKERFSLILESASTNQTSMYLCASSRTGATLLFHYEQYFGPGTRLTVT.